The 30 T cell receptor beta chains reported below all come from one sample, sequenced in a study of identical twins. TCRdb reprocessed the 5' RACE reads via MiXCR and lists one record per CDR3 protein. This sample has 200,000 to 250,000 distinct CDR3 sequences; roughly 13% occur once, and the top ten carry more than 3.5%. The same sample was also studied in work on yellow fever vaccine responses in identical twins.

Sequenced material: memory (CD45RO+) T cells sorted from blood. Every receptor here comes from a woman aged 18-29 years in good health.

This clonotype showed up many times. CDR3 nucleotides: TGTGCCAGCAGCAAAGGGGCGGATAACTATGGCTACACCTTC. Its translation: CASSKGADNYGYTF. V is TRBV7-2 and J is TRBJ1-2, with D tentatively TRBD1 (5 bases). Germline CDR1 SGHTA, CDR2 FQGNSA. The CDR3 consists of 14 residues. Trimming left V 5 bases short and J 1 base short, with 11 bases between.

There are many counts of this clonotype. The J gene is TRBJ2-1, the V gene TRBV20-1; TRBD1 matches at 12 bases. J lost 8 bases, V lost 2 bases, and 10 bases had no gene match. Germline V gene lookup returns CDR1 DFQATT and CDR2 SNEGSKA (reference sequence). The CDR3 runs 16 residues. CDR3 protein: CSARSFGTGGKYEQFF. CDR3 sequence (DNA): TGCAGTGCTAGATCTTTCGGGACAGGGGGCAAGTATGAGCAGTTCTTC.

The chain recombines TRBV18 with TRBJ2-3; D ambiguous. CDR1 and CDR2 from the germline V gene are KGHSH and LQKENI. The CDR3 spans 14 residues. The ends were cut back, 2 bases at V and 3 bases at J, with 9 bases in the middle. The DNA of the CDR3 is TGTGCCAGCTCACCAAGAACCGTGACAGATACGCAGTATTTT. Protein: CASSPRTVTDTQYF.

This clonotype was counted only a few times. The gene calls are TRBV11-1 and TRBJ2-7; TRBD2 aligns across 9 bases. This CDR3 is 18 amino acids long. Germline V lookup: CDR1 SGHAT, CDR2 FQDESV (reference sequence). Trimming removed 5 bases from V and 0 bases from J; junction bases left unmatched: 14. CDR3 coding DNA: TGTGCCAGCAGCACAAGTGCCACCCTAGCGGGGTTCTCCTACGAGCAGTACTTC. The encoded protein is CASSTSATLAGFSYEQYF.

This rearrangement joins TRBV15 to TRBJ2-3; 9 nucleotides match TRBD1. This CDR3 has 15 residues. V dropped 2 bases and J dropped 3; count of bases not matched to a gene: 3. CDR1 is LNHNV, CDR2 YYDKDF, per germline (reference sequence). In nucleotides, the CDR3 is TGTGCCACCAGCAGAAGGACAGGGGAAACAGATACGCAGTATTTT. It codes for CATSRRTGETDTQYF.

This chain joins TRBV5-1 and TRBJ2-5, with 10 positions matching TRBD1. CDR1 SGHRS and CDR2 YFSETQ come from the germline V gene. The V segment lost 2 bases and the J segment 3 bases; nucleotides outside the gene matches: 4. The CDR3 is 15 amino acids. DNA of the CDR3: TGCGCCAGCAGCTTAACCGGGACAGGGGAAGAGACCCAGTACTTC. Protein sequence: CASSLTGTGEETQYF.

The sample holds many counts of this clonotype. The genes are TRBV5-1 and TRBJ1-1, with 9 nucleotides matching TRBD1. The CDR3 is 15 residues long. V trimming: 3 bases; J trimming: 1 base; junction bases outside the gene matches: 4. Germline CDR1 is SGHRS and CDR2 is YFSETQ. The CDR3, as DNA: TGCGCCAGCAGCTGGACAGGGGACCCGAACACTGAAGCTTTCTTT. Translated, it gives CASSWTGDPNTEAFF.

This sequence joins TRBV12-3 or TRBV12-4 and TRBJ2-1; 13 bases agree with TRBD2. The CDR3 contains 15 residues. With 6 bases clipped from V and 9 bases from J, the junction kept 8 bases outside the gene matches. The CDR3 nucleotides read TGTGCCAGCAGGCTTACTAGCGGGAGGGCCTTTGAGCAGTTCTTC. Its protein product is CASRLTSGRAFEQFF.

The J gene is TRBJ2-2, the V gene TRBV5-6; TRBD2 matches 7 bases. The CDR3 runs to 16 residues. In germline, CDR1 is SGHDT, CDR2 YYEEEE. Trimming removed 4 bases from V and 3 bases from J; junction bases left unmatched: 9. CDR3 in amino acids: CASSPWTRRYTGELFF. In DNA, the CDR3 is TGTGCCAGCAGCCCTTGGACTAGGAGGTACACCGGGGAGCTGTTTTTT.

This chain joins TRBV5-1 and TRBJ1-1; no firm D call. The CDR3 has 14 amino acids. Germline V gives CDR1 SGHRS, CDR2 YFSETQ. V dropped 3 bases and J dropped 2 bases, with 11 bases sitting between them. CDR3 loop: CASSSSGFNTEAFF. CDR3 DNA sequence: TGCGCCAGCAGCTCCTCCGGTTTCAACACTGAAGCTTTCTTT.

The genes are TRBV9 and TRBJ2-7, with a possible D match to TRBD2 (5 bases). Germline values: CDR1 SGDLS, CDR2 YYNGEE. Trimming stripped 3 bases from V and 7 bases from J, with 17 bases between. The CDR3 spans 14 residues. The CDR3 is CASSGNGELGEQYF. DNA of the CDR3: TGTGCCAGCAGCGGAAATGGGGAGTTAGGTGAGCAGTACTTC.

This clonotype came up a few times. The chain couples TRBV12-3 or TRBV12-4 to TRBJ2-7; either TRBD1 or TRBD2 may fit D (5 bases each). Trimming took 5 bases from V and 7 from J, leaving 21 bases between them. The CDR3 extends over 15 amino acids. The CDR3 region has the DNA TGTGCCAGCAGTCCTCAGGGACGGCTCTCGAGGGAGCAGTACTTC. Encoded protein: CASSPQGRLSREQYF.

This clonotype turned up a few times. The chain carries TRBV20-1 and TRBJ2-1; D possibly corresponds to TRBD2 (6 bases). Germline CDR1 DFQATT, CDR2 SNEGSKA (reference sequence). This CDR3 is built from 13 residues. Trimming cost V 8 bases and J 7 bases, with 18 bases left between them. The CDR3 nucleotides are TGCAGTCTGGACCCCCGGGGGTTGAATGAGCAGTTCTTC. Protein product: CSLDPRGLNEQFF.

The gene calls are TRBV15 and TRBJ1-5; possibly TRBD1 for D (6 bases). This CDR3 has 15 residues. The V gene lost 0 bases and the J gene lost 6 bases, with 12 bases spanning the gap. Germline CDR1 reads LNHNV; CDR2 reads YYDKDF (reference sequence). Here the CDR3 DNA reads TGTGCCACCAGCAGAGATGGGGGGGGCAGTCAGCCCCAGCATTTT. This sequence encodes CATSRDGGGSQPQHF.

The chain has TRBV5-1 and TRBJ2-1, with 8 bases that match TRBD1. V lost 0 bases and J lost 16; bases outside the gene matches: 15. Germline V gives CDR1 SGHRS, CDR2 YFSETQ. The CDR3 runs to 15 residues. CDR3 coding DNA: TGCGCCAGCAGCTTGGGGACAGGGCCTCGGGATCCTGTTTTCTTC. It yields the protein CASSLGTGPRDPVFF.

In this sample, this clonotype turned up a few times. The rearrangement uses TRBV21-1 and TRBJ2-3. TRBV21-1 is described as a pseudogene. The CDR3 is made up of 9 amino acids. CDR3 nucleotides: TGTGCCAGGTCTCCTCAGTGGTATTTT. Protein: CARSPQWYF.

There are a few counts of this clonotype. The chain uses TRBV10-3 and TRBJ2-3; TRBD2 matches at 8 bases. This CDR3 region has 15 residues. V was pared by 10 bases and J by 6 bases, with 15 bases of the junction left unmatched. The germline V gene encodes CDR1 ENHRY and CDR2 SYGVKD. CDR3 protein: CATSAGGGPADTQYF. CDR3 nucleotides: TGTGCCACCAGCGCGGGGGGAGGTCCGGCGGATACGCAGTATTTT.

This clonotype was recorded many times. The chain carries TRBV20-1 and TRBJ2-3, with D possibly matching TRBD2 (5 bases). The CDR3 sequence is 15 residues long. Germline loops: CDR1 DFQATT, CDR2 SNEGSKA (reference sequence). The V end lost 3 bases, the J end lost 0 bases, and 13 bases lay between the germline ends. The CDR3: CSASMYGGSTDTQYF. The CDR3 nucleotides are TGCAGTGCTAGTATGTACGGCGGGAGCACAGATACGCAGTATTTT.

This clonotype was detected a few times. V gene TRBV20-1 combines with J gene TRBJ2-1, with D unclear. Deletions cut 6 bases from V and 0 bases from J, with 12 bases between. The length of the CDR3 is 14 residues. The V gene's germline CDR1 is DFQATT and CDR2 SNEGSKA (reference sequence). This CDR3 is CSARQDPSYNEQFF. For the CDR3, the DNA is TGCAGTGCCCGGCAGGACCCCTCCTACAATGAGCAGTTCTTC.

The sample holds many counts of this clonotype. CDR3 residues: CASSNRDRYQPQHF. The CDR3 region has the DNA TGTGCCAGCAGCAACCGGGACAGATATCAGCCCCAGCATTTT. The V and J genes are TRBV7-8 and TRBJ1-5; 7 nucleotides line up with TRBD1. Germline CDR1 is SGHVS and CDR2 is FQNEAQ. This CDR3 has 14 residues. The V segment lost 5 bases and the J segment 5 bases; nucleotides outside the gene matches: 6.

The table lists this clonotype with a few counts. The chain is built from TRBV5-1 and TRBJ2-7; 10 bases are shared with TRBD2. The CDR3 totals 15 residues. The trim removed 1 base at V and 6 bases at J, leaving 7 bases unmatched. Germline lookup yields CDR1 SGHRS and CDR2 YFSETQ. Here the CDR3 DNA reads TGCGCCAGCAGCTTGACTAGCGGGAAATCGGGCGAGCAGTACTTC. The encoded protein is CASSLTSGKSGEQYF.

This clonotype was counted a single time. V gene TRBV7-9 combines with J gene TRBJ1-6, with D tentatively TRBD1 (6 bases). Trimming shortened V by 4 bases and J by 8 bases, and 15 bases separated the two germline ends. The CDR3 has 15 residues. Per germline, CDR1 SEHNR and CDR2 FQNEAQ (reference sequence). The CDR3 DNA sequence: TGTGCCAGCAGCTCGGGGGGGGGCCTTTATTCACCCCTCCACTTT. Translating gives CASSSGGGLYSPLHF.

Points on this clonotype: Possible read error: a much larger clone is one base away. The CDR3 here is CASSGTDTRYF. Written as DNA, the CDR3 is TGTGCCAGCAGCGGGACAGATACGCGGTATTTT. The chain combines TRBV7-9 with TRBJ2-3; TRBD1 matches 7 bases. CDR3 size: 11 residues. Germline CDR1 and CDR2: SEHNR and FQNEAQ (reference sequence).

This rearrangement joins TRBV18 to TRBJ1-5; D possibly corresponds to TRBD1 (5 bases). This CDR3 is built from 14 residues. The germline V gene encodes CDR1 KGHSH and CDR2 LQKENI. V gave up 6 bases and J gave up 2 bases, with 11 bases separating them. The CDR3 spells CASSRDLGNQPQHF. The CDR3 DNA reads as TGTGCCAGCTCCCGGGACCTCGGCAATCAGCCCCAGCATTTT.

The chain combines TRBV24-1 with TRBJ2-7; D is unclear. Germline CDR1 reads KGHDR; CDR2 reads SFDVKD. Trimming cost V 3 bases and J 3 bases, with 8 bases left between them. CDR3 length: 13 amino acids. CDR3 DNA sequence: TGTGCCACCAGTGATAATTGGGGCTACGAGCAGTACTTC. This gives the protein CATSDNWGYEQYF.

As concerns this clonotype: Its ends do not fully match the called genes, so a read error is possible. In DNA form, the CDR3 reads TGTGCCAGTAGTATCGGGCAGCCAGGAGGCTACGAGCAGAACTTC. Its translation: CASSIGQPGGYEQNF. The chain recombines TRBV19 with TRBJ2-7; perhaps TRBD2 as D (5 bases). The CDR3 runs to 15 residues. Germline V gene data show CDR1 as LNHDA and CDR2 as SQIVND (reference sequence). The full variable domain, completed using reference TRBV19 and TRBJ2-7, is DGGITQSPKYLFRKEGQNVTLSCEQNLNHDAMYWYRQDPGQGLRLIYYSQIVNDFQKGDIAEGYSVSREKKESFPLTVTSAQKNPTAFYLCASSIGQPGGYEQNFGPGTRLTVT.

At least ten counts were recorded for this clonotype. V is TRBV15 and J is TRBJ2-7; D tentatively fits TRBD1 or TRBD2 (5 bases each). CDR1 is LNHNV and CDR2 is YYDKDF in the germline V gene (reference sequence). The CDR3 has 14 amino acids. Deletions cut 6 bases from V and 5 bases from J, with 17 bases between. CDR3 residues: CATSRDPGYNEQYF. CDR3 bases: TGTGCCACCAGTAGGGACCCGGGGTACAACGAGCAGTACTTC.

The chain links TRBV5-1 to TRBJ1-2; TRBD1 might be the D (6 bases). V gave up 5 bases and J gave up 1 base, with 9 bases separating them. Per the germline V gene, CDR1 is SGHRS and CDR2 is YFSETQ. This CDR3 is built from 13 residues. The CDR3 sequence is CASRLDSNYGYTF. In DNA, the CDR3 is TGCGCCAGCAGGCTGGACAGTAACTATGGCTACACCTTC.

This clonotype came up many times. This chain joins TRBV28 and TRBJ2-7; 9 bases align to TRBD1. V gave up 6 bases and J gave up 3 bases; unmatched junction bases: 9. This CDR3 has 15 residues. Germline V lookup: CDR1 MDHEN, CDR2 SYDVKM. The CDR3 nucleotides read TGTGCCAGCAGCTCATTGACAGGGGGAAGCTACGAGCAGTACTTC. As protein: CASSSLTGGSYEQYF.

This clonotype has just a few counts. This chain uses TRBV30 with TRBJ1-2; 8 positions agree with TRBD1. CDR3 length: 11 amino acids. Germline V CDR1 and CDR2: GTSNPN, SVGIG (reference sequence). The CDR3 coding sequence is TGTGCAACTGACAGGGGAAGTGGCTACACCTTC. Encoded protein: CATDRGSGYTF.